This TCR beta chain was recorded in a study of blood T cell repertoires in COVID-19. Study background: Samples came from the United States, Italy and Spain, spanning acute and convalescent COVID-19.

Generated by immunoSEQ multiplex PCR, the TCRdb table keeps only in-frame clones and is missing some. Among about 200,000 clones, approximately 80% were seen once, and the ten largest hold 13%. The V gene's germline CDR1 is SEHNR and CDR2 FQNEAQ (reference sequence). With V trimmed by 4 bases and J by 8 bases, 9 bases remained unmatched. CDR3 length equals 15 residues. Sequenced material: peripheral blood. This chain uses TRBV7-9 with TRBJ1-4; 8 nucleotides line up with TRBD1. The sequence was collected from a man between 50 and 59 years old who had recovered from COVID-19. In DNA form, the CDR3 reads TGTGCCAGCAGCTCCTCGACAGGGGCGAGGGAAAAACTGTTTTTT. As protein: CASSSSTGAREKLFF.